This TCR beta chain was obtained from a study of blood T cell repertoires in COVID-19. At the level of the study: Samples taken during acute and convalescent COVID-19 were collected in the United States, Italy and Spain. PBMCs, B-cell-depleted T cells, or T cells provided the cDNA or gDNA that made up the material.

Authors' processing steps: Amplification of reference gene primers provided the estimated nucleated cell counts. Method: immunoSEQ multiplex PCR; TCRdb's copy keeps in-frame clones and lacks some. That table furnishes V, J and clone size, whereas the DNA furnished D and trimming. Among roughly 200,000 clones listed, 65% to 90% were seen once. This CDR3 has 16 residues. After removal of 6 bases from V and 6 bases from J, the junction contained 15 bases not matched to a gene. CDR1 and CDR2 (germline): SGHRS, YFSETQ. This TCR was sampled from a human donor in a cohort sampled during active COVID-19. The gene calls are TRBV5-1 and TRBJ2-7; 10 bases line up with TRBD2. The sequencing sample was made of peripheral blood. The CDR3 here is CASTGFASGSVTEQYF. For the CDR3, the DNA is TGCGCCAGCACGGGGTTTGCTAGCGGGAGTGTAACCGAGCAGTACTTC. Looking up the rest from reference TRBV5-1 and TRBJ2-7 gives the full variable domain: KAGVTQTPRYLIKTRGQQVTLSCSPISGHRSVSWYQQTPGQGLQFLFEYFSETQRNKGNFPGRFSGRQFSNSRSEMNVSTLELGDSALYLCASTGFASGSVTEQYFGPGTRLTVT.